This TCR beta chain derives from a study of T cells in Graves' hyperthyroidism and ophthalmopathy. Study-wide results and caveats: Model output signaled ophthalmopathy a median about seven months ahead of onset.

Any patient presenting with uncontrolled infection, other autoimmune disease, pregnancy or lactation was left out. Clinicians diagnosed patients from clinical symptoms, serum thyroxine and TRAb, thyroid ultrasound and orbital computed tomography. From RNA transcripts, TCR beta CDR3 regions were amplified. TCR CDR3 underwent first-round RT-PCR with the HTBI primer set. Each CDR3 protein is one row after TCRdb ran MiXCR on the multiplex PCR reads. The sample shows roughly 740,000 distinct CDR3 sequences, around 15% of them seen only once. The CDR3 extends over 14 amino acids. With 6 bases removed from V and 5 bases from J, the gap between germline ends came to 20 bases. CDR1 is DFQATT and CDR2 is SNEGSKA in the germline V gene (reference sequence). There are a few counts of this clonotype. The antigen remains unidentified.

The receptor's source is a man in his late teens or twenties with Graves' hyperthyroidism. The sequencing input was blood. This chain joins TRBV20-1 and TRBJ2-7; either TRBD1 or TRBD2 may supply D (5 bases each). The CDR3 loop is CSATVEGRAHEQYF. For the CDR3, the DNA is TGCAGTGCAACAGTTGAGGGCAGGGCCCACGAGCAGTACTTC.